One TCR beta chain is described in this entry. This clone was observed once. What this receptor recognizes is not known. No base-level quality is on record; no much larger clone is a single base apart. The data were obtained in a study of blood T cell repertoires in COVID-19 (dated by TCRdb to 2020 to 2021). Turning to the overall study: Samples covering the acute and convalescent phases of COVID-19 were provided by collaborators in the United States, Italy and Spain. The prospective study material was composed of cDNA or gDNA derived from T cells, B-cell-depleted T cells, or PBMCs. Subjects who had been exposed to COVID-19, were actively infected with it, or had recovered from it provided the deeply sampled blood TCRbeta repertoires that made up the dataset. The repertoires were released in a freely available public database meant as a resource for research on the immune response to SARS-CoV-2. The samples were drawn from two sources: the first 160 participants of the ongoing ImmuneRACE study, and approximately 1,300 subjects contributed by 6 global collaborators. The sample metadata nearly always contained a de-identified subject ID, COVID-19 status, age in years and sex. Where available, HLA class I and class II types were obtained from metadata supplied by the sample provider rather than from assay-based typing.

Paper-wide results and their limitations: How much clinical and demographic metadata was included differed by source and by participant, and the metadata was provided uncurated.

TCRbeta CDR3 regions were amplified from genomic DNA by means of the immunoSEQ Assay, a bias-controlled multiplex PCR. Turning to the authors' computational methods: Within the assay, amplification of reference gene primers was used to estimate how many nucleated cells each sample contained. To quantify the absolute abundance of each unique TCRbeta CDR3 rearrangement, sequence reads were collapsed and filtered. Productive Simpson clonality was computed per sample as the square root of Simpson's diversity index over productive rearrangements. This is the immuneACCESS table as TCRdb keeps it, with only in-frame sequences that have V and J called. A part of the clones is gone; compared with another copy, unresolved V genes explain less than half, and the rest is unexplained. V and J calls and clone size come straight from that table; D and trimming were deduced from the DNA. The sample yields 160,000 or so clones; about four fifths were counted once. Of the sample, approximately 13% is held by the ten largest clones.

Collaborating institutions collected whole blood in K2EDTA tubes following their own protocols. For TCRbeta analysis, collaborator samples were shipped as frozen whole blood, as isolated PBMCs, or as DNA extracted from either sample type. This receptor was identified in a woman of 80 years or more with acute or convalescent COVID-19. The specimen was peripheral blood.

Read as DNA, the sequence is TGTGCCAGCAGTTCCGCGGACAGGGGGTCCGGAAACACCATATATTTT. This encodes CASSSADRGSGNTIYF. The chain joins TRBV6-5 to TRBJ1-3, with 10 central nucleotides matching TRBD1. Inclusive of the bounding cysteine and phenylalanine, the CDR3 is 16 residues long. CDR3 DNA is the only sequence kept; it has 48 bases, read in frame from the first base. For this chain, trimming is 4 bases at the V end and 4 bases at the J end, and the number of junction bases without a gene match is 7. Sequences MNHEY (CDR1) and SVGAGI (CDR2) are obtained from the germline V gene.